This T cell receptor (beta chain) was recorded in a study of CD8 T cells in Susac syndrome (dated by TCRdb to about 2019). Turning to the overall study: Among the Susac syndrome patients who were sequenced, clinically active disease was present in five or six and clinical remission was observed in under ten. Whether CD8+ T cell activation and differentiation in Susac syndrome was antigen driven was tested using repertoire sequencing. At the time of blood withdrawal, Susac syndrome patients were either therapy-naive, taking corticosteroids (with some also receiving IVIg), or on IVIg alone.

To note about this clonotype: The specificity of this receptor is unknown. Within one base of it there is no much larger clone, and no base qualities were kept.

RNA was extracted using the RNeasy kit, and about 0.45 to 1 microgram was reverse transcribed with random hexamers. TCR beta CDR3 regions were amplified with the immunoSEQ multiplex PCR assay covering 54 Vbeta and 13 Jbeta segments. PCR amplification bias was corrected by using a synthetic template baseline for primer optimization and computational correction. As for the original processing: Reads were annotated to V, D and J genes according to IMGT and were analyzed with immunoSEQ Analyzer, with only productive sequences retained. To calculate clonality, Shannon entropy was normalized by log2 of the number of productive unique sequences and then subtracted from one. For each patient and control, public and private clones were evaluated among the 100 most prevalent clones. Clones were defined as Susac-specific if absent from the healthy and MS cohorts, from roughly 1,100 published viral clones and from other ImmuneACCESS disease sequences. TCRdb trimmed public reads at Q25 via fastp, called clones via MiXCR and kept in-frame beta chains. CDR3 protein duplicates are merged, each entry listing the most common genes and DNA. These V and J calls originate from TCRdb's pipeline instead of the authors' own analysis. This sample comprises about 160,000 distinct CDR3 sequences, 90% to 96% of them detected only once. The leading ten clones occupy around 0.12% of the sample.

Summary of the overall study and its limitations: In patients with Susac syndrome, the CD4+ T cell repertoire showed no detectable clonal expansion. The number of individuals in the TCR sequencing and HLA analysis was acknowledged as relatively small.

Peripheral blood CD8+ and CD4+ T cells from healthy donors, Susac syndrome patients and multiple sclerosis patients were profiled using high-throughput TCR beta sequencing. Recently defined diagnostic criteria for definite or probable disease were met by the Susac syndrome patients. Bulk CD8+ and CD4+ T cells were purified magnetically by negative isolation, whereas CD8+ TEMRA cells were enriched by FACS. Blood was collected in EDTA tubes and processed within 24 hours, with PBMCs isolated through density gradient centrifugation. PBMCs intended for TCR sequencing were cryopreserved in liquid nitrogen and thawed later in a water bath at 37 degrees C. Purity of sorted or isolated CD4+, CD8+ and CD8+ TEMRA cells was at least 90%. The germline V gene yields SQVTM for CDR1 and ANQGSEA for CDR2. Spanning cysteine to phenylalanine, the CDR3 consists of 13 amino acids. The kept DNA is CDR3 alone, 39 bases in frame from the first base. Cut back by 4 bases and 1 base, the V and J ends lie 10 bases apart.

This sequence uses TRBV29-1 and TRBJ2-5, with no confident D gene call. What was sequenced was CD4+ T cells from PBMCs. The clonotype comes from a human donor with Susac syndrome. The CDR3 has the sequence CSVVPGVQETQYF. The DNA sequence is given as TGCAGCGTTGTTCCAGGAGTCCAAGAGACCCAGTACTTC.